The 21 T cell receptor beta chains below all came from one sample that was sequenced in a study of CD8 T cells in ankylosing spondylitis. Broader study findings: A TCR beta motif made of several highly homologous variants seemed typical of ankylosing spondylitis blood.

TCRdb reanalysed the 5' RACE reads using MiXCR and keeps one entry per CDR3 protein. The sample contains 350,000 to 450,000 distinct CDR3 sequences, roughly 25% of which appear only once. Their recognized antigens are unknown. The specimen sequenced was blood, either unsorted or a sorted T cell fraction (not recorded which). These receptors all come from a male donor with ankylosing spondylitis.

The chain employs TRBV20-1 and TRBJ2-6; 11 bases are shared with TRBD2. CDR3 length: 19 amino acids. Trimming took 0 bases from V and 3 from J; bases not matched to a gene: 10. Germline values: CDR1 DFQATT, CDR2 SNEGSKA (reference sequence). The CDR3 DNA reads TGCAGTGCTAGAGACCTACTAGCGGGAGTTCAGTATGGGGCCAACGTCCTGACTTTC. This translates into CSARDLLAGVQYGANVLTF.

This chain joins TRBV4-1 and TRBJ2-3; 9 nucleotides align to TRBD2. Germline V lookup: CDR1 MGHRA, CDR2 YSYEKL. V dropped 0 bases and J dropped 1; count of bases not matched to a gene: 2. This CDR3 region has 16 residues. In nucleotides, the CDR3 is TGCGCCAGCAGCCAAGAACCTAGCGGGGGCACAGATACGCAGTATTTT. Its protein product is CASSQEPSGGTDTQYF.

This clonotype was seen more than once but under ten times. The chain joins TRBV7-9 to TRBJ2-1; D is undetermined. Trimming removed 4 bases at V and 10 bases at J, with 11 bases between. CDR3 length: 12 residues. Germline-derived CDR1 and CDR2 are SEHNR and FQNEAQ (reference sequence). The CDR3 bases are TGTGCCAGCAGCTCTTCTGCAGGAGAGCAGTTCTTC. Its translation: CASSSSAGEQFF.

The CDR3 sequence: CASSPNRGQVPGRTEAFF. The CDR3 nucleotides read TGTGCCAGCAGTCCGAACAGAGGACAGGTTCCAGGGAGGACTGAAGCTTTCTTT. This rearrangement joins TRBV12-3 or TRBV12-4 to TRBJ1-1, with TRBD1 identical over 7 bases. The CDR3 is 18 amino acids. J was trimmed by 5 bases and V by 5 bases; bases with no gene match: 20.

To note about this clonotype: No conserved phenylalanine or tryptophan ends this CDR3, so it is likely a read error. The rearrangement joins TRBV19 to TRBJ2-7; the D is unclear. V dropped 6 bases and J dropped 2 bases, with 17 bases sitting between them. Looked up from germline, CDR1 is LNHDA and CDR2 is SQIVND (reference sequence). This CDR3 is 15 amino acids long. CDR3 in DNA: TGTGCCAGTAGCCCGACCCTGAACGTCCCCTACGAGCAGTACATC. It is translated as CASSPTLNVPYEQYI.

This CDR3 reads CSARATPSGSTDTQYF. Here the CDR3 DNA reads TGCAGTGCTAGAGCCACCCCTAGCGGGAGCACAGATACGCAGTATTTT. V is TRBV20-1 and J is TRBJ2-3; 8 bases align to TRBD2. The CDR3 runs 16 residues. With V trimmed by 1 base and J by 0 bases, 6 bases remained unmatched. The V gene's germline CDR1 is DFQATT and CDR2 SNEGSKA (reference sequence).

The chain combines TRBV20-1 with TRBJ2-3; a weak D match, TRBD2 (5 bases). The germline V and J ends were trimmed by 6 bases and 1 base, with 17 bases remaining between them. Germline CDR1 DFQATT, CDR2 SNEGSKA (reference sequence). CDR3 length: 15 amino acids. This chain's CDR3 is CSAPSRDSGTDTQYF. The CDR3 DNA is TGCAGTGCCCCCTCGAGGGATAGCGGCACAGATACGCAGTATTTT.

This clonotype was detected ten times or more. The rearrangement uses TRBV20-1 and TRBJ2-1; the match to TRBD2 covers 14 bases. This CDR3 is 14 amino acids long. V was pared by 6 bases and J by 8 bases, with 6 bases of the junction left unmatched. The V gene's germline CDR1 is DFQATT and CDR2 SNEGSKA (reference sequence). The CDR3 reads CSAGTSGRGYEQFF. In DNA, the CDR3 is TGCAGTGCGGGGACTAGCGGGAGAGGGTATGAGCAGTTCTTC.

This clonotype appeared a few times. The chain combines TRBV7-2 with TRBJ2-1, with D perhaps TRBD2 (6 bases). Germline V CDR1 and CDR2: SGHTA, FQGNSA. The V end was cut by 0 bases, the J end by 4 bases, with 13 bases between. The CDR3 is made up of 16 amino acids. Here the CDR3 reads CASSLAAGLRYNEQFF. The CDR3 coding sequence is TGTGCCAGCAGCTTAGCGGCGGGACTCCGATACAATGAGCAGTTCTTC.

The chain employs TRBV25-1 and TRBJ1-2; D gene ambiguous. The CDR3 consists of 12 residues. Trimming removed 7 bases from V and 2 bases from J, with 8 bases in between. Germline values: CDR1 MGHDK, CDR2 SYGVNS. The CDR3 nucleotides read TGTGCCAGCACCGGGGAGAACTATGGCTACACCTTC. Encoded protein: CASTGENYGYTF.

This clonotype came up a few times. The chain recombines TRBV6-1 with TRBJ2-1; no clear D. Germline V lookup: CDR1 MNHNS, CDR2 SASEGT. V dropped 2 bases and J dropped 3 bases, with 11 bases sitting between them. The CDR3 has 15 residues. CDR3 sequence (DNA): TGTGCCAGCAGTGAAATCGCCCAGAGCTACAATGAGCAGTTCTTC. This encodes CASSEIAQSYNEQFF.

This clonotype showed up just a few times. The J gene is TRBJ2-3, the V gene TRBV20-1; D could derive from TRBD1 or TRBD2 (5 bases each). Looked up from germline, CDR1 is DFQATT and CDR2 is SNEGSKA (reference sequence). V was shortened by 4 bases and J by 6 bases, with 14 bases between the two germline ends. CDR3 length: 13 residues. CDR3 DNA sequence: TGCAGTGCTATGGGGGACCCCCTTGATACGCAGTATTTT. It codes for CSAMGDPLDTQYF.

This clonotype was seen many times. The gene calls are TRBV3-1 and TRBJ1-3; 7 positions agree with TRBD1. The CDR3 loop spans 16 amino acids. V trimming: 5 bases; J trimming: 0 bases; junction bases outside the gene matches: 7. Germline V gene lookup returns CDR1 LGHDT and CDR2 YNNKEL (reference sequence). CDR3 in DNA: TGTGCCAGCAGCACGGGACAGTTCTTCTCTGGAAACACCATATATTTT. It translates to CASSTGQFFSGNTIYF.

The J gene is TRBJ2-6, the V gene TRBV11-3; D is uncertain. Germline-derived CDR1 and CDR2 are SGHNT and YENEEA. Trimming pared 0 bases from V and 1 base from J, leaving 1 base between. CDR3 length: 14 amino acids. The CDR3: CASSLESGANVLTF. In DNA form, the CDR3 reads TGTGCCAGCAGCTTAGAATCTGGGGCCAACGTCCTGACTTTC. Looking up the rest from reference TRBV11-3 and TRBJ2-6 gives the full variable domain: EAGVVQSPRYKIIEKKQPVAFWCNPISGHNTLYWYLQNLGQGPELLIRYENEEAVDDSQLPKDRFSAERLKGVDSTLKIQPAELGDSAVYLCASSLESGANVLTFGAGSRLTVL.

This clonotype was observed a few times. The chain couples TRBV5-6 to TRBJ2-2, with D perhaps TRBD1 (5 bases). The V and J ends lost 3 bases and 1 base respectively, with 13 bases between them. The germline V gene encodes CDR1 SGHDT and CDR2 YYEEEE. The CDR3 sequence is 16 residues long. CDR3 sequence: CASSSDSGRNTGELFF. CDR3 in DNA: TGTGCCAGCAGCTCCGACAGTGGGCGGAACACCGGGGAGCTGTTTTTT.

This clonotype came up a few times. The chain recombines TRBV7-7 with TRBJ2-1; D is possibly TRBD2 (5 bases). V was clipped by 1 base and J by 2 bases, with 9 bases between them. There are 15 residues in the CDR3. Germline-derived CDR1 and CDR2 are SSHAT and FNYEAQ (reference sequence). CDR3 bases: TGTGCCAGCAGCTTAGGGACCGGGACCTACAATGAGCAGTTCTTC. It yields the protein CASSLGTGTYNEQFF.

V and J are TRBV5-1 and TRBJ2-3; 8 positions agree with TRBD2. Germline V gene sequence: CDR1 SGHRS, CDR2 YFSETQ. J gave up 2 bases and V 7 bases, and 12 bases lay outside the gene matches. The CDR3 sequence is 16 residues long. CDR3 residues: CASGLGLGEVTDTQYF. DNA of the CDR3: TGCGCCAGCGGGCTGGGACTAGGGGAAGTCACAGATACGCAGTATTTT.

This clonotype was seen a few times. The chain joins TRBV5-1 to TRBJ1-1; no definite D call. Looked up from germline, CDR1 is SGHRS and CDR2 is YFSETQ. This CDR3 spans 14 amino acids. Trimming took off 0 bases at V and 1 base at J, with 7 bases between the two ends. DNA of the CDR3: TGCGCCAGCAGCTTGGAAATCGCGAACACTGAAGCTTTCTTT. Its translation: CASSLEIANTEAFF.

This clonotype was found a few times. The chain joins TRBV5-1 to TRBJ2-1; maybe TRBD2 (5 bases). V was clipped by 4 bases and J by 10 bases, with 18 bases between them. The CDR3 totals 14 residues. Per the germline V gene, CDR1 is SGHRS and CDR2 is YFSETQ. The CDR3 DNA follows: TGCGCCAGCAGCCCACTAGTTTTGCGGTCGGAGCAGTTCTTC. It codes for CASSPLVLRSEQFF.

The gene calls are TRBV3-1 and TRBJ2-5; weak D call: TRBD2 (5 bases). The CDR3 covers 16 residues. Between the trimmed V and J ends, which lost 3 bases and 2 bases, there was a span of 16 bases. Germline V gene lookup returns CDR1 LGHDT and CDR2 YNNKEL (reference sequence). CDR3: CASSQVVGAKQETQYF. CDR3 DNA: TGTGCCAGCAGCCAGGTAGTGGGAGCGAAGCAAGAGACCCAGTACTTC.

The gene calls are TRBV7-2 and TRBJ1-3, with D unclear. The V gene's germline CDR1 is SGHTA and CDR2 FQGNSA. V was trimmed by 5 bases and J by 3 bases, leaving 8 bases between them. This CDR3 region has 13 residues. The CDR3 DNA reads TGTGCCAGCAGCCTAGTCGGTGGAAACACCATATATTTT. Translating gives CASSLVGGNTIYF.